The rows below give T cell receptor beta chains drawn from one sample of a study of molecular identifiers for immune sequencing clone quantification. One entry per CDR3 protein, called by TCRdb with MiXCR from the PCR reads. Found here are around 470,000 distinct CDR3 sequences, around a fifth of them singletons; the top ten hold about 0.8%. Specimen: naive CD8+ T cells from blood, with Jurkat cell RNA spiked in. These receptors came from a human donor in good health. Some libraries in this study had Jurkat cell RNA spiked in. The CDR3 runs from the conserved cysteine through the conserved F or W. Fields, in order: J gene, clone size, D gene, V gene, CDR3 protein. A D gene is named only where the DNA matches it firmly. Not all rows give a size; the values are once, few, many and, for expanded clones, a class.

>TRBJ1-3|.|.|TRBV6-5
CASTPGAVSGNTIYF
>TRBJ2-7|many|TRBD1|TRBV30
CAWSAGQGGYEQYF
>TRBJ2-3|many|.|TRBV4-1
CASSQGRWTDTQYF
>TRBJ2-7|few|TRBD1|TRBV7-9
CASSLVTGATRDYEQYF
>TRBJ2-7|few|TRBD2|TRBV7-9
CASSLAWTSGSSEQYF
>TRBJ2-7|.|.|TRBV27
CASSLKGEAYEQYF
>TRBJ2-7|.|.|TRBV12-3/TRBV12-4
CASSPTPFDRYEQYF
>TRBJ2-1|few|.|TRBV28
CASSLPPRVVYNEQFF
>TRBJ2-5|few|TRBD2|TRBV7-6
CASSFPSGQETQYF
>TRBJ1-1|many|.|TRBV4-1
CASSQEKQGSTEAFF
>TRBJ2-7|many|.|TRBV5-1
CASSPGGHEQYF
>TRBJ1-1|many|.|TRBV5-4
CASFLCLANTEAFF
>TRBJ2-7|many|TRBD2|TRBV6-1
CASSERGVYEQYF
>TRBJ1-6|many|.|TRBV16
CASSRKPGDYNSPLHF
>TRBJ1-1|.|TRBD1|TRBV4-2
CASSHGTGDINTEAFF
>TRBJ1-1|many|.|TRBV24-1
CATSDPTITEAFF
>TRBJ1-5|.|.|TRBV7-2
CASSFGAGHNQPQHF
>TRBJ2-7|.|TRBD2|TRBV20-1
CSASRTSGLIYEQYF
>TRBJ2-7|.|TRBD2|TRBV7-9
CASSLARGVHEQYF
>TRBJ1-1|.|.|TRBV7-9
CASSLPWGTEAFF
>TRBJ2-5|.|TRBD1|TRBV12-3/TRBV12-4
CASSAIGTGETQYF
>TRBJ2-1|.|.|TRBV6-5
CASSYSTTLPYNEQFF
>TRBJ2-3|.|TRBD1|TRBV19
CASTGQGADTQYF
>TRBJ2-5|many|.|TRBV7-2
CASSHGLDGETQYF
>TRBJ2-5|.|TRBD1|TRBV20-1
CSARRTRDRGRGETQYF
>TRBJ2-3|many|TRBD1|TRBV12-3/TRBV12-4
CASRLRGRGTDTQYF
>TRBJ1-6|few|.|TRBV4-3
CASSQDRTFGVLGYSPLHF
>TRBJ1-6|.|.|TRBV4-3
CASSPITQGRSPLHF
>TRBJ2-3|.|TRBD2|TRBV5-4
CASSVFPMASGEHTDTQYF
>TRBJ2-3|.|.|TRBV5-4
CASSLEVASTDTQYF
>TRBJ2-3|many|TRBD2|TRBV20-1
CSAPGLAGTYTDTQYF
>TRBJ1-1|many|TRBD1|TRBV7-2
CASSLEGAATEAFF
>TRBJ2-2|once|.|TRBV9
CASSVDPGVRTGGLFF
>TRBJ1-2|few|.|TRBV20-1
CSARVDGQPFYGYTF
>TRBJ1-1|.|.|TRBV13
CASSSRTDRNTEAFF
>TRBJ2-7|.|.|TRBV19
CASSMGGGRIREQYF
>TRBJ2-3|many|TRBD1|TRBV5-1
CASSGDRSDTQYF
>TRBJ2-7|many|TRBD1|TRBV10-3
CAIGTGDSYEQYF
>TRBJ1-1|many|.|TRBV5-4
CASSEGPITEAFF
>TRBJ2-3|.|TRBD2|TRBV12-3/TRBV12-4
CASSSLIQRGTDTQYF
>TRBJ2-1|few|.|TRBV29-1
CSAQGSKEEQFF
>TRBJ2-1|few|.|TRBV24-1
CATSDHQGSDEQFF